The clone carrying this T cell receptor beta chain was seen ten or more times. Its cognate antigen is unknown. The data are from a study of T-cell memory formation after mild COVID-19. Study-wide results and caveats: Cross-reactive memory seemingly joined, as some responding clones were found in pre-infection memory.

One entry per CDR3 protein, called by TCRdb with MiXCR from the 5' RACE reads. Altogether around 390,000 distinct CDR3 sequences are present, approximately 16% being singletons, with the ten largest covering around a fifth. V was clipped by 4 bases and J by 3 bases, with 15 bases between them. This CDR3 has 15 residues. The germline V gene encodes CDR1 SGHVS and CDR2 FQNEAQ. Sequenced sample: PBMCs or a T cell subset sorted from them (not recorded which). This receptor was obtained from a young man who had mild COVID-19 (a few samples of this study predate the infection). Cell type and time point are not known. V and J are TRBV7-8 and TRBJ1-1, with D perhaps TRBD1 (5 bases). CDR3 sequence reads: CASSYLGGRDTEAFF. The DNA of the CDR3 is TGTGCCAGCAGCTACTTGGGGGGGAGGGACACTGAAGCTTTCTTT.